Described below is a single TCR beta chain sequence and its context. Its specificity is not known. This sample is drawn from a study of cytomegalovirus exposure and HLA in healthy donors. Though probably carrying unrecorded immune exposures, donors were nominally healthy at sampling. The CDR3 extends over 10 amino acids. Both 60 Vbeta primers and 13 Jbeta primers went into the PCR. The method was immunoSEQ multiplex PCR; TCRdb's version includes in-frame clones alone and lacks a portion of them. This table has fewer than 200,000 clones, 60% to 85% appearing once. Study-level points and caveats: Cytomegalovirus-associated status was assigned to 164 TCR beta chains. V- and J-gene trimming of TCR beta was linked (in a later analysis) to a missense DCLRE1C variant.

The clonotype originates from a man aged 35 to 55 in good health and CMV-seronegative. V is TRBV21-1 and J is TRBJ2-1; the table calls TRBD2, which could not be checked here. TRBV21-1 is given as a pseudogene. The sample was PBMCs. This chain's CDR3 is CASSKAPRIF. The CDR3 nucleotides read TGTGCCAGCAGCAAAGCGCCTAGGATCTTC.